The sequence of this T cell receptor beta chain was determined in a study of T cell repertoires in cytomegalovirus infection. Whole-study context: Both recently identified HLA-C-restricted and well-studied HLA-B-restricted CMV epitopes were used in the study. Findings and limits, study-wide: Dominant in the ex vivo response were TCR beta clonotypes restricted by HLA-C and specific for CMV. People with CMV and the relevant HLA were identified by cumulative public TCR beta family frequency.

This clonotype appeared a few times. Its antigen is currently unknown. Germline-derived CDR1 and CDR2 are LGHNA and YNFKEQ. After removal of 0 bases from V and 3 bases from J, the junction contained 5 bases not matched to a gene. CDR3 length: 15 residues. MiXCR, run by TCRdb on the reads, gives a single entry per CDR3 protein. The table shows about 770,000 distinct CDR3 sequences, with 25% to 35% occurring only once. The origin of this receptor is a human donor in good health (CMV status not recorded). Some clones in this sample may be carry-over from other donors' samples. The chain couples TRBV4-2 to TRBJ2-7; the match to TRBD2 covers 7 bases. The sequences come from cultured CD8+ T cells from PBMCs, collected from culture after CMV antigen stimulation. The CDR3 nucleotides read TGTGCCAGCAGCCAAGATCAAGCGGGGAGCTACGAGCAGTACTTC. Its translation is CASSQDQAGSYEQYF.